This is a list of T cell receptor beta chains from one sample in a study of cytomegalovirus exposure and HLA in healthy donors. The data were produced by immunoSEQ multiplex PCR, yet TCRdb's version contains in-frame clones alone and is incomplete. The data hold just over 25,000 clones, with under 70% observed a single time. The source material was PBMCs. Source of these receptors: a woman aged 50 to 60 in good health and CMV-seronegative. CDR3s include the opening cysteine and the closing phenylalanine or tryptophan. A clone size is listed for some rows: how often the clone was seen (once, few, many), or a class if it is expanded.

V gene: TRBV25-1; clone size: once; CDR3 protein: CASSIQGYQETQYF
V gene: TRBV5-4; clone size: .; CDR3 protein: CASSLDFLSSYNEQFF
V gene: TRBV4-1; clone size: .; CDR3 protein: CASSQPRDRVPISNQPQHF
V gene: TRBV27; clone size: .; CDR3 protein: CASSFSGFPAFF
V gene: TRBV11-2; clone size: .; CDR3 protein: CASSLTGRGRTEAFF
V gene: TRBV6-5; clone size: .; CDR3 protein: CATLLDRDHYGYTF
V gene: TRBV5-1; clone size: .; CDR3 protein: CASSSTSGSLNEQFF
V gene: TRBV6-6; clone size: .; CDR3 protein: CASKQGANQPQHF
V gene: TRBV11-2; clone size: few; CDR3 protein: CASSSIREWHEQYF
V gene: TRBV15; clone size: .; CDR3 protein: CATSRDLGGNQPQHF
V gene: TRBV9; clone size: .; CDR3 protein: CASSVGDTGVENTEAFF
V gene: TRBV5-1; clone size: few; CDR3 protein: CASSSGVGDNEQFF
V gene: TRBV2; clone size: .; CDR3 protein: CASSPTVLTSNRSSYEQYF
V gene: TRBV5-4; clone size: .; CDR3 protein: CASSLLAQQETQYF
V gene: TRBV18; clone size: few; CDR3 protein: CASSGTGPYEQYF
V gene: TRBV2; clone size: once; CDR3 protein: CASSLTGTQNYGYTF
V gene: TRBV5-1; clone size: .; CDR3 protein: CASSFAGRTYEQYF
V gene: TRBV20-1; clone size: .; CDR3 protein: CSALKNTEAFF
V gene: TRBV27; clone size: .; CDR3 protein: CASSLGRNTEAFF
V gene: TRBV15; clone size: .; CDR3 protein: CATSRATGLNTEAFF
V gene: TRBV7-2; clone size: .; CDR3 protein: CASSFDSYGYTF
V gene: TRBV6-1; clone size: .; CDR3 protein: CASSEVLDRVNRYGYTF
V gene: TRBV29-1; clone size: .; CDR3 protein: CSVSGGTGANVLTF
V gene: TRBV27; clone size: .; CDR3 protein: CASSLKGLAGGSSYNEQFF
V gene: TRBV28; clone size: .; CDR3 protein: CASSPGTGGDGLLRNTIYF